One and the same sample provided the 10 T cell receptor beta chains below, sequenced in a study of T cells after yellow fever vaccination. Via MiXCR, TCRdb re-called the 5' RACE reads, giving one row per CDR3 protein. Seen here are under 600,000 distinct CDR3 sequences, around a fifth observed once, and the top ten hold about a sixth. The sequencing here drew on PBMCs, taken roughly 20 days after the first yellow fever vaccination. All receptors derive from a man between 18 and 35 years old who received the YFV17D yellow fever vaccine.

In its sample, this clonotype was seen a few times. The chain uses TRBV27 and TRBJ2-7, with 8 nucleotides matching TRBD1. CDR1 MNHEY and CDR2 SMNVEV come from the germline V gene (reference sequence). The ends lost 3 bases at V and 1 base at J; junction bases unmatched: 2. The CDR3 sequence is 14 residues long. The CDR3 loop is CASSFDRGSYEQYF. The CDR3 nucleotides are TGTGCCAGCAGTTTCGACAGGGGATCCTACGAGCAGTACTTC.

This clonotype was seen only a few times. The V gene is TRBV7-9, the J gene TRBJ2-7; D gene ambiguous. Germline-derived CDR1 and CDR2 are SEHNR and FQNEAQ (reference sequence). Trimming stripped 1 base from V and 6 bases from J, with 7 bases between. CDR3 length: 12 residues. CDR3 bases: TGTGCCAGCAGCTTAGAGGTTGCCGAGCAGTACTTC. Encoded protein: CASSLEVAEQYF.

The rearrangement links TRBV23-1 to TRBJ2-1; D remains ambiguous. TRBV23-1 is an ORF, with its function uncertain. V was trimmed by 1 base and J by 3 bases, leaving 13 bases between them. The CDR3 covers 16 residues. The CDR3 sequence is CASSQWPSVHYNEQFF. In nucleotides, the CDR3 is TGCGCCAGCAGTCAATGGCCCAGCGTCCACTACAATGAGCAGTTCTTC.

The chain carries TRBV20-1 and TRBJ2-5; 13 bases map to TRBD2. Losses at the gene ends were 3 bases for V and 9 bases for J; bases not matched to a gene: 7. Germline CDR1 is DFQATT and CDR2 is SNEGSKA (reference sequence). This CDR3 has 14 amino acids. This CDR3 reads CSASGLAGAWAQYF. The CDR3 region has the DNA TGCAGTGCTAGCGGACTAGCGGGGGCGTGGGCCCAGTACTTC.

V usage is TRBV30 and J usage is TRBJ2-3, with 7 bases identical to TRBD2. Germline V CDR1 and CDR2: GTSNPN, SVGIG (reference sequence). V shed 2 bases, J shed 1 base, and the junction held 3 bases outside the gene matches. The CDR3 extends over 14 amino acids. CDR3 bases: TGTGCCTGGAGTATTACTAGCGGCACAGATACGCAGTATTTT. Its protein product is CAWSITSGTDTQYF.

The chain links TRBV3-1 to TRBJ2-7; no clear D. The germline CDR1 and CDR2 sequences are LGHDT and YNNKEL (reference sequence). This CDR3 spans 14 amino acids. The germline V and J ends were trimmed by 1 base and 3 bases, with 10 bases remaining between them. The CDR3 spells CASSQVPLVYEQYF. The CDR3 nucleotides read TGTGCCAGCAGCCAAGTACCCCTAGTCTACGAGCAGTACTTC.

This clonotype was picked up a small number of times. This rearrangement joins TRBV5-1 to TRBJ2-2; D is undetermined. CDR3 size: 16 residues. Germline-derived CDR1 and CDR2 are SGHRS and YFSETQ. V lost 7 bases to trimming and J lost 1 base, with 17 bases between them. The CDR3 sequence is CASSTLRAGNTGELFF. In DNA form, the CDR3 reads TGCGCCAGCTCGACGCTTAGGGCAGGGAACACCGGGGAGCTGTTTTTT.

This clonotype was observed a few times. The chain carries TRBV11-2 and TRBJ2-7; 12 bases are shared with TRBD2. Trimming at V came to 3 bases and at J to 6 bases, leaving 6 bases not matched to a gene. The germline V gene has CDR1 SGHAT and CDR2 FQNNGV. CDR3 length: 15 amino acids. Here the CDR3 DNA reads TGTGCCAGCAGCTTTCCGGCTAGCGGGGGGGGCGAGCAGTACTTC. Amino acid sequence: CASSFPASGGGEQYF.

The rearrangement uses TRBV4-2 and TRBJ2-2, with TRBD1 matching 8 bases. The J segment lost 2 bases and the V segment lost 1 base, leaving 12 bases of the junction unmatched. The CDR3 runs to 19 residues. The germline CDR1 and CDR2 sequences are LGHNA and YNFKEQ. CDR3 region: CASSQAEATGAYNTGELFF. CDR3 in DNA: TGTGCCAGCAGCCAAGCCGAGGCGACAGGGGCTTACAACACCGGGGAGCTGTTTTTT.

In this sample, this clonotype turned up a few times. The V gene is TRBV3-1, the J gene TRBJ2-5; D is tentatively TRBD1 or TRBD2 (6 bases each). CDR3 length: 17 residues. Per germline, CDR1 LGHDT and CDR2 YNNKEL (reference sequence). The germline V and J ends were trimmed by 0 bases and 4 bases, with 18 bases remaining between them. The CDR3 here is CASSQEGGQGSGETQYF. CDR3 DNA: TGTGCCAGCAGCCAAGAAGGGGGGCAGGGATCGGGAGAGACCCAGTACTTC.